What follows is one TCR beta chain and its context. These data come from a study of CDR3 diversity in severe acne. CDR1 is DFQATT and CDR2 is SNEGSKA in the germline V gene (reference sequence). This CDR3 has 15 residues. V was shortened by 2 bases and J by 0 bases, with 12 bases between the two germline ends. TCRdb re-derived calls from the PCR reads in MiXCR, one entry per CDR3 protein. The sample yields about 76,000 distinct CDR3 sequences, over 40% seen once. The receptor was isolated from a male donor in good health, without acne. J is TRBJ2-3 and V is TRBV20-1; TRBD1 might be the D (5 bases). The sample was blood. CDR3 residues: CSARLARASTDTQYF. The DNA for the CDR3 is TGCAGTGCTAGACTGGCCAGGGCTAGCACAGATACGCAGTATTTT.